The rows below give T cell receptor beta chains drawn from one sample of a study of blood T cell repertoires in COVID-19. The method was immunoSEQ multiplex PCR; TCRdb's version includes in-frame clones alone and lacks a portion of them. This sample carries 150,000 or so clones, 86% of them seen once, and the ten largest clones take more than 0.75%. Sequencing used peripheral blood. These receptors came from a man in his late teens or twenties with acute or convalescent COVID-19. Each CDR3 is given with its conserved first and last residue.

J	V	CDR3
TRBJ2-3	TRBV12-5	CASGLGAETDTQYF
TRBJ1-2	TRBV9	CASSEKAGPLHGYTF
TRBJ2-7	TRBV9	CASSVGREGYEQYF
TRBJ1-2	TRBV7-9	CASSSSRDRVRYGYTF
TRBJ2-1	TRBV24-1	CATSDPGGAHEQFF
TRBJ1-1	TRBV19	CASSFTGLNTEAFF
TRBJ2-1	TRBV7-2	CASSLSTGGGEQFF
TRBJ2-5	TRBV5-1	CASTKRDRQFQETQYF
TRBJ1-4	TRBV5-1	CASSLDVIENEKLFF
TRBJ2-7	TRBV18	CASSRRDREVSEQYF
TRBJ1-5	TRBV21-1	CASSKDGSNQPQHF
TRBJ2-3	TRBV6-4	CASSENSGATDTQYF
TRBJ2-1	TRBV3-1/TRBV3-2	CASSQDSGVYNEQFF
TRBJ2-7	TRBV29-1	CSATAGTAFYEQYF
TRBJ2-3	TRBV27	CASSFGGGLSTDTQYF
TRBJ2-7	TRBV7-4	CASSFRDRDYEQYF
TRBJ2-2	TRBV5-8	CASSARDSANTGELFF
TRBJ2-6	TRBV13	CASSLEAGVTSGANVLTF
TRBJ2-3	TRBV9	CASSVELAATDTQYF
TRBJ2-7	TRBV2	CASSEIGQGSYEQYF
TRBJ2-3	TRBV6-5	CASPIQRDTQYF
TRBJ2-2	TRBV7-9	CASRQTGSLDTGELFF